The 21 T cell receptor beta chains below all came from one sample that was sequenced in a study of human T cells and chemical hapten exposure. As for time point: patch test 3, about 24 weeks after DPC sensitization. Sample treatment: therapeutic diphenylcyclopropenone sensitization with weekly scalp DPC. A single record per CDR3 protein comes from TCRdb applying MiXCR to the RACE reads. The sample consists of tens of thousands of distinct CDR3 sequences, over 8.5% of them appearing once. The source was whole blood, collected in connection with sensitization to the hapten diphenylcyclopropenone (DPC). The source is a woman between 50 and 59 years old with alopecia areata. Some clones in this sample may be carry-over from other donors' samples.

This clonotype has more than one count but fewer than ten. The V call is TRBV4-3, the J call TRBJ2-5; 8 bases match TRBD2. The germline CDR1 and CDR2 sequences are LGHNA and YSLEER. The CDR3 sequence is 17 residues long. V lost 0 bases and J lost 1; bases outside the gene matches: 7. CDR3 protein: CASSQEERGQIQETQYF. The DNA of the CDR3 is TGCGCCAGCAGCCAAGAAGAGCGGGGGCAGATCCAAGAGACCCAGTACTTC.

The gene calls are TRBV7-9 and TRBJ2-3; D is possibly TRBD2 (6 bases). This CDR3 spans 20 amino acids. CDR1 SEHNR and CDR2 FQNEAQ come from the germline V gene (reference sequence). The V end lost 5 bases, the J end lost 4 bases, and 31 bases lay between the germline ends. The CDR3 protein is CASSQGTLRGPKRIADTQYF. The CDR3 nucleotides read TGTGCCAGCAGCCAAGGGACTCTGCGGGGTCCAAAGCGAATCGCAGATACGCAGTATTTT. The complete variable domain, with remaining parts taken from reference TRBV7-9 and TRBJ2-3, reads DTGVSQNPRHKITKRGQNVTFRCDPISEHNRLYWYRQTLGQGPEFLTYFQNEAQLEKSRLLSDRFSAERPKGSFSTLEIQRTEQGDSAMYLCASSQGTLRGPKRIADTQYFGPGTRLTVL.

At least ten counts were recorded for this clonotype. This chain joins TRBV7-2 and TRBJ1-1; no clear D. This CDR3 is 14 amino acids long. From germline, CDR1 is SGHTA and CDR2 FQGNSA. V was trimmed by 5 bases and J by 5 bases, leaving 15 bases between them. The CDR3 DNA is TGTGCCAGCAGCCCTATGAAATCGGCGACTGAAGCTTTCTTT. Amino acid sequence: CASSPMKSATEAFF.

This clonotype has a handful of counts. The genes are TRBV11-2 and TRBJ1-2; no clear D gene. Germline V gene data show CDR1 as SGHAT and CDR2 as FQNNGV. V was pared by 1 base and J by 0 bases, with 9 bases between. This CDR3 has 15 amino acids. The CDR3 DNA reads TGTGCCAGCAGCTTAGGCCCGGGATCTAACTATGGCTACACCTTC. The encoded protein is CASSLGPGSNYGYTF.

The J gene is TRBJ2-5, the V gene TRBV12-3 or TRBV12-4; 7 positions match TRBD2. The ends lost 6 bases at V and 7 bases at J; junction bases unmatched: 20. CDR3 length: 17 amino acids. The CDR3 sequence: CASRKRGGTNPAGTQYF. The DNA of the CDR3 is TGTGCCAGCAGAAAAAGGGGCGGGACTAACCCCGCCGGGACCCAGTACTTC.

V usage is TRBV20-1 and J usage is TRBJ1-5, with D possibly being TRBD1 (6 bases). The V gene's germline CDR1 is DFQATT and CDR2 SNEGSKA (reference sequence). Trimming shortened V by 1 base and J by 6 bases, and 7 bases separated the two germline ends. This CDR3 comprises 12 residues. CDR3 in amino acids: CSARGDTQPQHF. The CDR3 DNA reads as TGCAGTGCTAGAGGGGACACTCAGCCCCAGCATTTT.

This clonotype was seen a few times. The chain has TRBV12-3 or TRBV12-4 and TRBJ2-7; the match to TRBD1 covers 9 bases. This CDR3 is built from 14 residues. Trimming removed 6 bases from V and 7 bases from J; junction bases left unmatched: 10. This CDR3 is CASRGGTGSIEQYF. The DNA of the CDR3 is TGTGCCAGCAGGGGAGGGACAGGGAGCATAGAGCAGTACTTC.

This clonotype was seen at least ten times. The chain links TRBV10-2 to TRBJ1-5; 7 nucleotides line up with TRBD1. The CDR3 has 15 amino acids. Trimming removed 5 bases from V and 2 bases from J; junction bases left unmatched: 6. Germline values: CDR1 WSHSY, CDR2 SAAADI. In DNA form, the CDR3 reads TGCGCCAGCAGTCTCGGGACAGCTGGCAATCAGCCCCAGCATTTT. Its protein is CASSLGTAGNQPQHF.

The chain combines TRBV5-5 with TRBJ1-1, with D unclear. Germline V CDR1 and CDR2: SGHKS, YYEKEE (reference sequence). The ends were cut back, 3 bases at V and 1 base at J, with 10 bases in the middle. CDR3 size: 14 residues. The DNA of the CDR3 is TGTGCCAGCAGCTCCCTCTCATCGAACACTGAAGCTTTCTTT. This sequence encodes CASSSLSSNTEAFF.

Only a few counts were recorded for this clonotype. The chain combines TRBV18 with TRBJ1-1; the match to TRBD1 covers 7 bases. Looked up from germline, CDR1 is KGHSH and CDR2 is LQKENI. This CDR3 is 14 amino acids long. V gave up 4 bases and J gave up 4 bases; unmatched junction bases: 6. CDR3 DNA sequence: TGTGCCAGCTCACAAACGACAGGGCGCACTGAAGCTTTCTTT. Encoded protein: CASSQTTGRTEAFF.

This clonotype occurred many times. The V and J genes are TRBV20-1 and TRBJ2-2; maybe TRBD1 (7 bases). The CDR3 is 18 residues long. Trimming took 5 bases from V and 4 from J, leaving 26 bases between them. The V gene's germline CDR1 is DFQATT and CDR2 SNEGSKA (reference sequence). The CDR3 here is CSALGQDRASVGTGELFF. The DNA for the CDR3 is TGCAGTGCTCTCGGACAGGACCGAGCTAGCGTCGGCACCGGGGAGCTGTTTTTT.

As regards this clonotype: The junction does not match germline at one end; this may be a read error. The chain recombines TRBV11-2 with TRBJ2-7, with 10 bases fitting TRBD1. Germline CDR1 is SGHAT and CDR2 is FQNNGV. The length of the CDR3 is 14 residues. This CDR3 reads CASSLRQGAMVSHF. The CDR3 coding sequence is TGTGCCAGCAGCTTAAGACAGGGGGCTATGGTTTCTCACTTC.

This clonotype was counted many times. The V call is TRBV28, the J call TRBJ2-1; no clear D gene. V gave up 5 bases and J gave up 0 bases, with 11 bases separating them. Germline CDR1 and CDR2: MDHEN and SYDVKM. The CDR3 is 15 amino acids. For the CDR3, the DNA is TGTGCCAGCAGTCCCCTGGAGCCCTCCTACAATGAGCAGTTCTTC. This translates into CASSPLEPSYNEQFF.

The chain has TRBV5-5 and TRBJ2-7; TRBD1 aligns across 8 bases. Germline V gene lookup returns CDR1 SGHKS and CDR2 YYEKEE (reference sequence). The CDR3 sequence is 13 residues long. V lost 7 bases and J lost 7; bases outside the gene matches: 10. The CDR3 sequence: CASQGAMSLEQYF. DNA of the CDR3: TGTGCCAGCCAGGGGGCCATGTCTCTTGAGCAGTACTTC.

In this sample, this clonotype turned up many times. This CDR3 is CASSLEGSSGDTDTQYF. CDR3 nucleotides: TGTGCCAGCAGCTTGGAGGGGTCTAGCGGTGACACAGATACGCAGTATTTT. The rearrangement uses TRBV5-6 and TRBJ2-3; TRBD2 matches 7 bases. Per germline, CDR1 SGHDT and CDR2 YYEEEE. The CDR3 has 17 residues. Trimming cost V 0 bases and J 2 bases; bases outside gene matches: 9.

This clonotype was seen only a few times. This chain links TRBV7-8 with TRBJ2-5; the match to TRBD2 covers 8 bases. The germline V gene has CDR1 SGHVS and CDR2 FQNEAQ. The length of the CDR3 is 16 residues. After removal of 5 bases from V and 4 bases from J, the junction contained 12 bases not matched to a gene. The CDR3 sequence: CASSTRPGGAGETQYF. In DNA form, the CDR3 reads TGTGCCAGCAGCACCCGTCCGGGGGGGGCGGGAGAGACCCAGTACTTC.

This clonotype was recorded many times. The genes are TRBV5-4 and TRBJ1-1; D is possibly TRBD1 (6 bases). Trimming took off 4 bases at V and 1 base at J, with 11 bases between the two ends. The CDR3 is 14 amino acids. The germline gives CDR1 SGHNT, CDR2 YYREEE (reference sequence). CDR3 bases: TGTGCCAGCAGCCCCGGACAGAGGAACACTGAAGCTTTCTTT. Its protein is CASSPGQRNTEAFF.

This clonotype appeared a few times. A read error may explain this, as a much larger clone is one base away. V and J are TRBV4-1 and TRBJ1-2; no firm D call. The germline CDR1 and CDR2 sequences are MGHRA and YSYEKL. The CDR3 totals 14 residues. Here the CDR3 DNA reads TGCGCCAGCAGCCAAGGAGCCACTAACCATGGCTACACCTTC. Translated, it gives CASSQGATNHGYTF.

This clonotype was observed many times. The chain links TRBV4-3 to TRBJ1-1; unclear D gene. The V and J ends lost 1 base and 0 bases respectively, with 6 bases between them. From germline, CDR1 is LGHNA and CDR2 YSLEER. The CDR3 sequence is 14 residues long. CDR3 bases: TGCGCCAGCAGCCAAGTTACAGTGAACACTGAAGCTTTCTTT. Its translation is CASSQVTVNTEAFF.

In its sample, this clonotype was seen many times. This chain joins TRBV7-2 and TRBJ1-2, with 8 bases identical to TRBD1. The CDR3 is 14 amino acids. The germline CDR1 and CDR2 sequences are SGHTA and FQGNSA. Trimming removed 4 bases from V and 6 bases from J; junction bases left unmatched: 7. The CDR3 nucleotides read TGTGCCAGCAGCTCTAGACAGGGGAGGAATGGCTACACCTTC. This gives the protein CASSSRQGRNGYTF.

The chain has TRBV6-5 and TRBJ1-6; D unclear. CDR1 is MNHEY, CDR2 SVGAGI, per germline. Trimming left V 8 bases short and J 2 bases short, with 7 bases between. This CDR3 is 13 amino acids long. CDR3 coding DNA: TGTGCCAGCCAATTAGCCTATAATTCACCCCTCCACTTT. It is translated as CASQLAYNSPLHF.